The clone carrying this T cell receptor (beta chain) has a handful of counts. The junction had 9 bases not matched to a gene; V was cut back by 5 bases and J by 2 bases. The CDR3 is made up of 17 amino acids. Looked up from germline, CDR1 is SEHNR and CDR2 is FQNEAQ (reference sequence). The blood sample was taken at first hyperthyroidism diagnosis, before any ophthalmopathy symptoms. TCR beta CDR3 region amplification was performed from RNA transcripts. The HTBI set primed first-round TCR CDR3 RT-PCR. Using its own MiXCR run on the multiplex PCR reads, TCRdb lists one record per CDR3 protein. This sample has fewer than 500,000 distinct CDR3 sequences; 13% occur once, and the top ten carry about a fifth. This sample was included in a study of T cells in Graves' hyperthyroidism and ophthalmopathy.

Material for sequencing was blood. The sequence was obtained from a man aged 25-40 years with Graves' hyperthyroidism that later progressed to Graves' ophthalmopathy. The chain employs TRBV7-9 and TRBJ2-3; 11 bases line up with TRBD2. CDR3 in DNA: TGTGCCAGCAGCGGGGTAGCGGGGGGGTTGAACACAGATACGCAGTATTTT. Its translation: CASSGVAGGLNTDTQYF.